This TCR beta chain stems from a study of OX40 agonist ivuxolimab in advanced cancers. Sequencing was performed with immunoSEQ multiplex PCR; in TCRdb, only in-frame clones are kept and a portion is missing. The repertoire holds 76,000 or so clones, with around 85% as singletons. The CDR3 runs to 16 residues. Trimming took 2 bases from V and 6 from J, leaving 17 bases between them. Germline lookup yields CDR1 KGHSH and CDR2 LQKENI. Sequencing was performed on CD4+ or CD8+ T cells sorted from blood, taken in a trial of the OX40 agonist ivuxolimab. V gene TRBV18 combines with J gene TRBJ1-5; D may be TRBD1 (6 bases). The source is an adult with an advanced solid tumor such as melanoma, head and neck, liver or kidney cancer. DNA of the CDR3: TGTGCCAGCTCACCAAAGGGGGGGTCCGTAAGTCAGCCCCAGCATTTT. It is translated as CASSPKGGSVSQPQHF.